The 11 T cell receptor beta chains listed next were all sequenced from one sample in a study of T cells in Graves' hyperthyroidism and ophthalmopathy. RNA transcripts were the template for amplifying TCR beta CDR3 regions. Carried out on the TCR CDR3, a first-round RT-PCR used the HTBI primer set. TCRdb re-derived calls from the multiplex PCR reads in MiXCR, one entry per CDR3 protein. The repertoire holds around 600,000 distinct CDR3 sequences, with approximately 15% as singletons. The sample was blood. These receptors originate from a young woman with Graves' ophthalmopathy.

The chain links TRBV19 to TRBJ1-1; D may be TRBD1 (5 bases). The CDR3 has 15 residues. Germline V gene lookup returns CDR1 LNHDA and CDR2 SQIVND (reference sequence). V lost 3 bases and J 1 base, leaving 12 bases between the germline ends. DNA for the CDR3: TGTGCCAGTAGTATTGCTTTTCAGGGGAACACTGAAGCTTTCTTT. Residues: CASSIAFQGNTEAFF.

This clonotype has a count of ten or more. This sequence joins TRBV20-1 and TRBJ2-3; 12 nucleotides agree with TRBD1. The CDR3 has 19 residues. The junction had 17 bases not matched to a gene; V was cut back by 4 bases and J by 3 bases. Germline V gene sequence: CDR1 DFQATT, CDR2 SNEGSKA (reference sequence). CDR3 region: CSANPGQGASGSRTDTQYF. CDR3 nucleotides: TGCAGTGCTAACCCGGGACAGGGGGCAAGCGGGAGTCGGACAGATACGCAGTATTTT.

There are a few counts of this clonotype. The genes are TRBV11-2 and TRBJ1-5, with 7 positions matching TRBD1. The CDR3 has 15 amino acids. V shed 2 bases and J 4 bases; nucleotides not matched to a gene: 5. Germline V gene sequence: CDR1 SGHAT, CDR2 FQNNGV. The CDR3 reads CASSLKAGGNQPQHF. In DNA form, the CDR3 reads TGTGCCAGCAGCTTAAAGGCAGGGGGTAATCAGCCCCAGCATTTT.

This clonotype was counted many times. The chain combines TRBV27 with TRBJ2-7; 7 nucleotides line up with TRBD2. The CDR3 runs 15 residues. V was clipped by 6 bases and J by 7 bases; unmatched bases: 15. Per germline, CDR1 MNHEY and CDR2 SMNVEV (reference sequence). The CDR3 sequence: CASRPGGREESEQYF. CDR3 DNA: TGTGCCAGCAGGCCGGGGGGAAGGGAAGAGAGTGAGCAGTACTTC.

This clonotype was observed many times. The V call is TRBV12-3 or TRBV12-4, the J call TRBJ1-5, with D unresolved. The V gene lost 3 bases and the J gene lost 5 bases, with 5 bases spanning the gap. The CDR3 sequence is 12 residues long. The CDR3, as DNA: TGTGCCAGCAGTTTTATGGATCAGCCCCAGCATTTT. This translates into CASSFMDQPQHF.

The chain has TRBV5-5 and TRBJ1-5; weak D call: TRBD1 (5 bases). From germline, CDR1 is SGHKS and CDR2 YYEKEE (reference sequence). Trimming took off 1 base at V and 0 bases at J, with 8 bases between the two ends. The CDR3 runs 15 residues. The DNA for the CDR3 is TGTGCCAGCAGCTTGCGGGGGTCTAGCAATCAGCCCCAGCATTTT. Encoded protein: CASSLRGSSNQPQHF.

This clonotype was seen only a few times. The chain has TRBV20-1 and TRBJ2-3; 10 nucleotides line up with TRBD1. The CDR3 is 17 amino acids. Trimming took 3 bases from V and 2 from J; bases not matched to a gene: 11. The germline gives CDR1 DFQATT, CDR2 SNEGSKA (reference sequence). In nucleotides, the CDR3 is TGCAGTGCTAGGACAGGTCCGGGACAGGGGTACACAGATACGCAGTATTTT. Encoded protein: CSARTGPGQGYTDTQYF.

The sample holds many counts of this clonotype. CDR3 nucleotides: TGTGCCAGCAGTGAAGCGAGGCAGGGAGGGACCCAGTACTTC. Its translation: CASSEARQGGTQYF. V is TRBV6-1 and J is TRBJ2-5, with a possible D match to TRBD2 (6 bases). This CDR3 has 14 residues. V was shortened by 0 bases and J by 7 bases, with 12 bases between the two germline ends. Per the germline V gene, CDR1 is MNHNS and CDR2 is SASEGT.

This clonotype occurred many times. The chain links TRBV6-6 to TRBJ2-2; 7 bases fit TRBD2. There are 17 residues in the CDR3. The ends lost 0 bases at V and 1 base at J; junction bases unmatched: 5. Germline V CDR1 and CDR2: MNHNY, SVGAGI (reference sequence). CDR3 loop: CASSYSSSGLNTGELFF. The CDR3 DNA follows: TGTGCCAGCAGTTACTCGTCTAGCGGCTTGAACACCGGGGAGCTGTTTTTT.

The CDR3 region has the DNA TGTGCCATCAGTGACGGCCAGGGCGACGGCTACACCTTC. It translates to CAISDGQGDGYTF. The V and J genes are TRBV10-3 and TRBJ1-2, with TRBD1 as a possible D gene (5 bases). The CDR3 contains 13 residues. Trimming took off 3 bases at V and 8 bases at J, with 13 bases between the two ends. Germline V gene lookup returns CDR1 ENHRY and CDR2 SYGVKD.

This clonotype appeared many times. This chain joins TRBV12-3 or TRBV12-4 and TRBJ2-5, with D perhaps given as TRBD1 or TRBD2 (6 bases each). The CDR3 extends over 18 amino acids. With 2 bases removed from V and 2 bases from J, the gap between germline ends came to 21 bases. CDR3 protein: CASSLRVRGRGGQETQYF. The CDR3 DNA reads as TGTGCCAGCAGTTTAAGAGTTAGGGGCAGGGGAGGACAAGAGACCCAGTACTTC.